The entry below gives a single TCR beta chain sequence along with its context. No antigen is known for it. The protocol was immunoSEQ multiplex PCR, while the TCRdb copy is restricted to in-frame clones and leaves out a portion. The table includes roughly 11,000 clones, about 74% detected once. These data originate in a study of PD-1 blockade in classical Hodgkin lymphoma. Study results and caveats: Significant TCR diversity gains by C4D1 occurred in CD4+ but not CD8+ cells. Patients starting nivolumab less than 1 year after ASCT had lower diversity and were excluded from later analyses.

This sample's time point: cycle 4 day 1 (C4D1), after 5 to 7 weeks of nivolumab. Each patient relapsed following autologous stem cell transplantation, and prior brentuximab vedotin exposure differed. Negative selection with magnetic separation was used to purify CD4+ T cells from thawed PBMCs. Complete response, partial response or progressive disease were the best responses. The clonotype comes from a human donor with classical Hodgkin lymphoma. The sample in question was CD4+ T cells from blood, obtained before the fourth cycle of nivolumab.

For the CDR3, the DNA is TGCGCCAGCAGCTTCGGGGAGAGCAATCAGCCCCAGCATTTT. Its translation: CASSFGESNQPQHF. The rearrangement links TRBV5-1 to TRBJ1-5; D is unresolved. Germline lookup yields CDR1 SGHRS and CDR2 YFSETQ. The CDR3 spans 14 residues. V was pared by 2 bases and J by 1 base, with 7 bases between.